These 28 T cell receptor beta chains originate from one sample sequenced in a study of cytomegalovirus exposure and HLA in healthy donors listed by TCRdb under 2017. The protocol used for the library was the immunoSEQ multiplex PCR assay. For the multiplex PCR, a mixture combining 60 forward primers for TCR Vbeta segments and 13 reverse primers for TCR Jbeta segments was used. The table comes from immuneACCESS by way of TCRdb, which keeps in-frame sequences with V and J called. Part of the clones is missing from these tables; in studies checked, under half for an unresolved V gene and the rest for unknown reasons. For this sample the table gives 55,000 to 75,000 clones, of which roughly 80% were detected only once. Approximately 7.8% of the sample is taken by the ten largest. The sequencing sample was made of PBMCs. The receptors originated from a woman under 40 in good health and CMV-seropositive.

The rearrangement links TRBV6-1 to TRBJ2-7; D uncertain. In germline, CDR1 is MNHNS, CDR2 SASEGT. The CDR3 consists of 14 residues. V was clipped by 5 bases and J by 0 bases, with 11 bases between them. The CDR3 DNA is TGTGCCAGCAGTACTCCAGGCCCCTCCTACGAGCAGTACTTC. It specifies CASSTPGPSYEQYF.

The chain employs TRBV7-3 and TRBJ1-5, with TRBD1 matching over 10 bases. The V gene's germline CDR1 is SGHTA and CDR2 FQGTGA. Germline trimming cut 6 bases from V and 5 bases from J; bases unmatched to any gene: 10. The CDR3 length is 16 residues. CDR3 loop: CASRPPGQGPYQPQHF. As DNA, the CDR3 is TGTGCCAGCAGACCTCCGGGACAGGGGCCCTATCAGCCCCAGCATTTT.

V gene TRBV5-4 combines with J gene TRBJ2-2; TRBD2 matches 8 bases. V shed 9 bases and J 8 bases; nucleotides not matched to a gene: 15. Germline CDR1 is SGHNT and CDR2 is YYREEE (reference sequence). The CDR3 has 15 amino acids. The CDR3 nucleotides are TGTGCCACCTCAGCAGCAGCTAGCGGGTTAGGGGAGCTGTTTTTT. It translates to CATSAAASGLGELFF.

V usage is TRBV5-1 and J usage is TRBJ2-3, with 13 bases aligning to TRBD2. Germline V gene lookup returns CDR1 SGHRS and CDR2 YFSETQ. The J segment lost 2 bases and the V segment lost 1 base, leaving 7 bases of the junction unmatched. The CDR3 extends over 18 amino acids. The CDR3 bases are TGCGCCAGCAGCTTGTTAGGACTAGCGGGAGTTTCCACAGATACGCAGTATTTT. It specifies CASSLLGLAGVSTDTQYF.

This chain joins TRBV10-3 and TRBJ2-2, with 8 nucleotides matching TRBD2. The V gene's germline CDR1 is ENHRY and CDR2 SYGVKD. The junction had 13 bases not matched to a gene; V was cut back by 0 bases and J by 7 bases. This CDR3 has 18 amino acids. The CDR3 sequence is CAISESRLAGKSGGELFF. The CDR3 nucleotides read TGTGCCATCAGTGAGTCACGATTAGCGGGAAAATCGGGCGGGGAGCTGTTTTTT.

The chain's CDR3 is CASSSPLTPPWGYTF. In DNA, the CDR3 is TGTGCCAGCAGTTCCCCCCTGACACCTCCTTGGGGCTACACCTTC. This chain connects TRBV27 to TRBJ1-2; D unclear. Trimming stripped 4 bases from V and 8 bases from J, with 20 bases between. Germline lookup yields CDR1 MNHEY and CDR2 SMNVEV (reference sequence). The CDR3 length is 15 residues.

The chain couples TRBV27 to TRBJ1-4; TRBD1 agrees at 8 bases. Unmatched junction bases numbered 6, after V lost 2 bases and J lost 7 bases. The germline CDR1 and CDR2 sequences are MNHEY and SMNVEV (reference sequence). The length of the CDR3 is 15 residues. The CDR3 DNA reads as TGTGCCAGCAGTTTAAGGACAGGGATGGGTGAAAAACTGTTTTTT. Its translation: CASSLRTGMGEKLFF.

DNA of the CDR3: TGTGCCAGTACGCGGAGGAGCTCTGGAAACACCATATATTTT. Protein sequence: CASTRRSSGNTIYF. J is TRBJ1-3 and V is TRBV19; D is unresolved. This CDR3 is built from 14 residues. Germline V CDR1 and CDR2: LNHDA, SQIVND (reference sequence). V was trimmed by 7 bases and J by 0 bases, leaving 10 bases between them.

This clone was detected a few times. V usage is TRBV6-5 and J usage is TRBJ1-1; D possibly corresponds to TRBD1 (6 bases). Germline V CDR1 and CDR2: MNHEY, SVGAGI. The ends were cut back, 4 bases at V and 0 bases at J, with 12 bases in the middle. The CDR3 runs to 15 residues. This CDR3 is CASSSGQILNTEAFF. The CDR3, as DNA: TGTGCCAGCAGTTCCGGACAGATCTTGAACACTGAAGCTTTCTTT.

This clone was recorded a few times. The chain employs TRBV29-1 and TRBJ2-4; no firm D call. CDR1 SQVTM and CDR2 ANQGSEA come from the germline V gene. With 5 bases removed from V and 0 bases from J, the gap between germline ends came to 5 bases. The CDR3 has 12 residues. The CDR3 nucleotides read TGCAGCGTTTCAATAGCCAAAAACATTCAGTACTTC. Translated: CSVSIAKNIQYF.

This clone has only a few counts. One junction end disagrees with the germline gene, perhaps due to a read error. J is TRBJ2-1 and V is TRBV18; tentatively, D is TRBD1 or TRBD2 (6 bases each). The CDR3 runs 15 residues. Germline V CDR1 and CDR2: KGHSH, LQKENI. CDR3 sequence: CASSPQGLQGNEQFF. The CDR3 DNA reads TGTGCCAGCTCCCCACAGGGACTCCAAGGCAATGAGCAGTTCTTC.

This clone was seen only once. The junction shows a germline mismatch at one end, possibly a read error. J is TRBJ2-7 and V is TRBV6-1, with TRBD2 matching 13 bases. This CDR3 has 15 residues. Germline values: CDR1 MNHNS, CDR2 SASEGT. The CDR3 loop is CASSEGTSGTYEQYF. In DNA, the CDR3 is TGTGCCAGCAGCGAAGGGACTAGCGGGACTTACGAGCAGTACTTC.

Comment on this clone: Likely a read error: the CDR3 ends without its conserved phenylalanine or tryptophan. The chain uses TRBV7-6 and TRBJ2-7; 10 bases map to TRBD2. The CDR3 covers 17 residues. Per germline, CDR1 SGHVS and CDR2 FNYEAQ. V gave up 2 bases and J gave up 0 bases; unmatched junction bases: 7. The CDR3 coding sequence is TGTGCCAGCAGCTTAACAGCGGGAGGGCTTATCTCCTACGAGCAGTACTGC. Residues: CASSLTAGGLISYEQYC.

The chain is built from TRBV19 and TRBJ2-5; 11 bases are shared with TRBD2. After removal of 5 bases from V and 1 base from J, the junction contained 3 bases not matched to a gene. Germline assignment: CDR1 LNHDA and CDR2 SQIVND (reference sequence). CDR3 size: 15 residues. The CDR3 DNA follows: TGTGCCAGTAGTTCGGGACTAGCGGCCCAAGAGACCCAGTACTTC. Its protein is CASSSGLAAQETQYF.

This chain connects TRBV14 to TRBJ1-1, with TRBD1 matching over 8 bases. CDR1 is SGHDN, CDR2 FVKESK, per germline. J was trimmed by 5 bases and V by 0 bases; bases with no gene match: 8. This CDR3 comprises 16 residues. Here the CDR3 DNA reads TGTGCCAGCAGCCAAGATCCGACAGGGGCTATGACTGAAGCTTTCTTT. Translation: CASSQDPTGAMTEAFF. Combining the CDR3 with reference TRBV14 and TRBJ1-1 gives the whole variable domain EAGVTQFPSHSVIEKGQTVTLRCDPISGHDNLYWYRRVMGKEIKFLLHFVKESKQDESGMPNNRFLAERTGGTYSTLKVQPAELEDSGVYFCASSQDPTGAMTEAFFGQGTRLTVV.

The chain carries TRBV7-2 and TRBJ2-1; no clear D gene. Germline V gene data show CDR1 as SGHTA and CDR2 as FQGNSA. Trimming stripped 1 base from V and 3 bases from J, with 7 bases between. CDR3 size: 14 residues. The CDR3 here is CASSLDPGYNEQFF. CDR3 coding DNA: TGTGCCAGCAGCTTAGACCCAGGCTACAATGAGCAGTTCTTC.

The rearrangement joins TRBV30 to TRBJ1-2; possible D gene TRBD1, 6 bases. Trimming took 2 bases from V and 5 from J, leaving 24 bases between them. The length of the CDR3 is 17 residues. The germline V gene has CDR1 GTSNPN and CDR2 SVGIG (reference sequence). The CDR3 nucleotides read TGTGCCTGGAGTCCCCCAGGGGTGCGGACCGCCCTATATGGCTACACCTTC. This encodes CAWSPPGVRTALYGYTF. Variable domain in full (rest from reference TRBV30 and TRBJ1-2): SQTIHQWPATLVQPVGSPLSLECTVEGTSNPNLYWYRQAAGRGLQLLFYSVGIGQISSEVPQNLSASRPQDRQFILSSKKLLLSDSGFYLCAWSPPGVRTALYGYTFGSGTRLTVV.

The chain links TRBV29-1 to TRBJ2-1; weak D call: TRBD2 (5 bases). Trimming stripped 4 bases from V and 3 bases from J, with 16 bases between. The germline CDR1 and CDR2 sequences are SQVTM and ANQGSEA. CDR3 length: 15 residues. Here the CDR3 reads CSVGASRDDYNEQFF. For the CDR3, the DNA is TGCAGCGTTGGGGCTAGCCGTGACGACTACAATGAGCAGTTCTTC.

The chain links TRBV27 to TRBJ2-1; 8 bases fit TRBD1. Germline loops: CDR1 MNHEY, CDR2 SMNVEV (reference sequence). V shed 6 bases and J 0 bases; nucleotides not matched to a gene: 13. The CDR3 length is 18 residues. CDR3 coding DNA: TGTGCCAGCAGGGACAGGGTTACAGCGCCTAGCTCCTACAATGAGCAGTTCTTC. Its translation is CASRDRVTAPSSYNEQFF.

The gene calls are TRBV11-1 and TRBJ1-6, with D unclear. Germline V lookup: CDR1 SGHAT, CDR2 FQDESV (reference sequence). The length of the CDR3 is 17 residues. The V gene lost 4 bases and the J gene lost 5 bases, with 18 bases spanning the gap. DNA for the CDR3: TGTGCCAGCAGCTCAGGAGGTCTCGGGCAGGATAATTCACCCCTCCACTTT. This translates into CASSSGGLGQDNSPLHF.

The chain recombines TRBV4-3 with TRBJ2-5, with D possibly matching TRBD1 (6 bases). V lost 4 bases to trimming and J lost 5 bases, with 14 bases between them. The length of the CDR3 is 14 residues. Germline-derived CDR1 and CDR2 are LGHNA and YSLEER. This CDR3 reads CASSPSPGDETQYF. The CDR3, as DNA: TGCGCCAGCAGCCCCTCCCCAGGGGACGAGACCCAGTACTTC.

J is TRBJ2-1 and V is TRBV9, with TRBD2 identical over 11 bases. Germline assignment: CDR1 SGDLS and CDR2 YYNGEE. V trimming: 0 bases; J trimming: 7 bases; junction bases outside the gene matches: 3. This CDR3 has 15 residues. The chain's CDR3 is CASSVVASGRNEQFF. CDR3 DNA sequence: TGTGCCAGCAGCGTAGTCGCTAGCGGGAGGAATGAGCAGTTCTTC. Full variable domain (rest looked up from reference TRBV9 and TRBJ2-1): DSGVTQTPKHLITATGQRVTLRCSPRSGDLSVYWYQQSLDQGLQFLIQYYNGEERAKGNILERFSAQQFPDLHSELNLSSLELGDSALYFCASSVVASGRNEQFFGPGTRLTVL.

This chain joins TRBV18 and TRBJ1-2, with 8 bases lining up with TRBD1. V shed 1 base, J shed 4 bases, and the junction held 8 bases outside the gene matches. CDR1 KGHSH and CDR2 LQKENI come from the germline V gene. The CDR3 is 16 amino acids. The CDR3 protein is CASSPRLPGGFYGYTF. In DNA form, the CDR3 reads TGTGCCAGCTCACCACGCCTTCCAGGGGGCTTCTATGGCTACACCTTC. The full variable domain, in which reference TRBV18 and TRBJ1-2 provide the parts outside the CDR3, is NAGVMQNPRHLVRRRGQEARLRCSPMKGHSHVYWYRQLPEEGLKFMVYLQKENIIDESGMPKERFSAEFPKEGPSILRIQQVVRGDSAAYFCASSPRLPGGFYGYTFGSGTRLTVV.

The chain employs TRBV6-5 and TRBJ1-5, with D perhaps matching TRBD1 (6 bases). Germline values: CDR1 MNHEY, CDR2 SVGAGI. V lost 6 bases, J lost 9 bases, and 12 bases lay in between. The CDR3 totals 12 residues. CDR3: CASSQGSWPQHF. In nucleotides, the CDR3 is TGTGCCAGCAGCCAGGGGTCTTGGCCCCAGCATTTT.

This clone was observed a handful of times. The chain couples TRBV6-6 to TRBJ2-6; 9 nucleotides line up with TRBD1. V was pared by 4 bases and J by 3 bases, with 1 base of the junction left unmatched. Germline V gives CDR1 MNHNY, CDR2 SVGAGI (reference sequence). The CDR3 spans 15 residues. The CDR3 DNA reads as TGTGCCAGCAGTTGGACAGGGGATGGGGCCAACGTCCTGACTTTC. Its translation: CASSWTGDGANVLTF.

The gene calls are TRBV7-9 and TRBJ2-1; tentatively, D is TRBD2 (5 bases). Trimming took 2 bases from V and 7 from J, leaving 18 bases between them. The CDR3 covers 16 residues. Germline-derived CDR1 and CDR2 are SEHNR and FQNEAQ (reference sequence). DNA for the CDR3: TGTGCCAGCAGCTTATCCCTCTCAGCGGCGAAAAATGAGCAGTTCTTC. Amino acids: CASSLSLSAAKNEQFF.

This clone was counted between two and nine times. The gene calls are TRBV27 and TRBJ1-2, with unresolved D. Germline V gene sequence: CDR1 MNHEY, CDR2 SMNVEV (reference sequence). The ends were cut back, 4 bases at V and 6 bases at J, with 12 bases in the middle. The CDR3 has 13 amino acids. The CDR3 sequence is CASSSYSSDGYTF. DNA of the CDR3: TGTGCCAGCAGTTCCTACAGTTCAGATGGCTACACCTTC.

The V call is TRBV6-4, the J call TRBJ2-1; D gene unclear. V lost 5 bases and J lost 7, with 12 bases in between. This CDR3 has 13 residues. Germline lookup yields CDR1 MRHNA and CDR2 SNTAGT. The CDR3 DNA is TGTGCCAGCAGTTTAGAATTTTGGAATGAGCAGTTCTTC. Translated: CASSLEFWNEQFF.